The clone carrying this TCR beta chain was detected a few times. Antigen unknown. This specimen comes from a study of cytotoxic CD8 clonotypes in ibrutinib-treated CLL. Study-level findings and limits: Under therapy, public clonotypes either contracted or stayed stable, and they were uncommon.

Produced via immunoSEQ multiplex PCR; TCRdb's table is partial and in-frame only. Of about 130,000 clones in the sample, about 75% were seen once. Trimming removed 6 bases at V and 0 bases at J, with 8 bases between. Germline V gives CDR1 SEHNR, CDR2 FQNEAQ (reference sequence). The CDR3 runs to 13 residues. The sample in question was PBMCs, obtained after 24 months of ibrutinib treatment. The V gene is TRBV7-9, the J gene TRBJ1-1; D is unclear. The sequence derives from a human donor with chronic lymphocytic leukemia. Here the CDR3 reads CASRGQMNTEAFF. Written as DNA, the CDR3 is TGTGCCAGCAGAGGGCAGATGAACACTGAAGCTTTCTTT.